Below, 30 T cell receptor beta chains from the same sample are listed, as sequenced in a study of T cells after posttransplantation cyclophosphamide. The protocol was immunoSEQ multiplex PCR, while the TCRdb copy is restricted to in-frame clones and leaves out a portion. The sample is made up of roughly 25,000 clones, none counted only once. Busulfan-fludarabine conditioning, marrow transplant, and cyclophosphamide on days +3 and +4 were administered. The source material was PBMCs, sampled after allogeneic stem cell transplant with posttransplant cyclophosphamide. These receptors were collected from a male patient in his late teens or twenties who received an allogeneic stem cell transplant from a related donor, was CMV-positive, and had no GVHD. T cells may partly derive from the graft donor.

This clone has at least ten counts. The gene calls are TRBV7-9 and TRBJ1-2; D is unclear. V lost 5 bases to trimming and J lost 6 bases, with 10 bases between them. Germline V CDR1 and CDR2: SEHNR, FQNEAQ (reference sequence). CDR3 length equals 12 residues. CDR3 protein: CASSLSRNGYTF. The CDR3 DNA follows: TGTGCCAGCAGCCTCTCTAGGAATGGCTACACCTTC. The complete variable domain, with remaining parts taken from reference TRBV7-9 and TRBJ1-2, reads DTGVSQNPRHKITKRGQNVTFRCDPISEHNRLYWYRQTLGQGPEFLTYFQNEAQLEKSRLLSDRFSAERPKGSFSTLEIQRTEQGDSAMYLCASSLSRNGYTFGSGTRLTVV.

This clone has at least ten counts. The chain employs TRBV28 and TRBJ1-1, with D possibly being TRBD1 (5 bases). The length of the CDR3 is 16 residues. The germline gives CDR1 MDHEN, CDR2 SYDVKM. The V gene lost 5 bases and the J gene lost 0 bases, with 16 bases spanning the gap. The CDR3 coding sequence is TGTGCCAGCAGTGCTTTTTGGCGCAGGGTGAACACTGAAGCTTTCTTT. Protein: CASSAFWRRVNTEAFF.

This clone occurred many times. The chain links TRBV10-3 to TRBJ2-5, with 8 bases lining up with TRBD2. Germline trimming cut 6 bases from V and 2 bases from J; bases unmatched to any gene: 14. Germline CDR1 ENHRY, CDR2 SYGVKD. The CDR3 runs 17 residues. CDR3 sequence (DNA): TGTGCCATCAGCTTGACGAATAGCGGGGTTGTTCAAGAGACCCAGTACTTC. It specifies CAISLTNSGVVQETQYF.

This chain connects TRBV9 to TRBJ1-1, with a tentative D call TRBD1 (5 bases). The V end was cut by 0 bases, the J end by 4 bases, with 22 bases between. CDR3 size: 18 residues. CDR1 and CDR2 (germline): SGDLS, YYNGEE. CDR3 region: CASSVVVNLTVYGTEAFF. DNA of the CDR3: TGTGCCAGCAGCGTAGTAGTCAACCTGACAGTATATGGCACTGAAGCTTTCTTT.

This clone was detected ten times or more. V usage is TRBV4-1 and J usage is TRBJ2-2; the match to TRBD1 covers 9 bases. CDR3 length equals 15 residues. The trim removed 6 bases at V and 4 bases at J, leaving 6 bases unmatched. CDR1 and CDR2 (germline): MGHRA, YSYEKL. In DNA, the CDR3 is TGCGCCAGCAGAGGGGACAGGGTAGTCACCGGGGAGCTGTTTTTT. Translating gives CASRGDRVVTGELFF.

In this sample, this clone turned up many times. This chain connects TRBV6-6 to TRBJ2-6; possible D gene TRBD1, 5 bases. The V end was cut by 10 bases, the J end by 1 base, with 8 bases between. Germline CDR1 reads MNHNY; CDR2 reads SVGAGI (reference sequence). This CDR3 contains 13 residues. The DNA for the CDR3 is TGTGCCACCGACAGTTCTGGGGCCAACGTCCTGACTTTC. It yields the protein CATDSSGANVLTF.

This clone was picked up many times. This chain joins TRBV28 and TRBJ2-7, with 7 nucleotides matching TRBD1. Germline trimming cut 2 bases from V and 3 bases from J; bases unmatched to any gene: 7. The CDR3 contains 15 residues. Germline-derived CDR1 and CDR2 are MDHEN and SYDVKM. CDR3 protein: CASSLGGQRFYEQYF. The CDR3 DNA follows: TGTGCCAGCAGTTTAGGGGGACAGAGATTCTACGAGCAGTACTTC.

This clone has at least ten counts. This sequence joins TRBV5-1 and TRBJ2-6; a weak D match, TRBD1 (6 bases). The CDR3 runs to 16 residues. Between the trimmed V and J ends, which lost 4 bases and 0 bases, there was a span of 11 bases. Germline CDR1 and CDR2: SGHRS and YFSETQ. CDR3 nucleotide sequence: TGCGCCAGCAGCCCCCTACAGGGCTCTGGGGCCAACGTCCTGACTTTC. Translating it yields CASSPLQGSGANVLTF.

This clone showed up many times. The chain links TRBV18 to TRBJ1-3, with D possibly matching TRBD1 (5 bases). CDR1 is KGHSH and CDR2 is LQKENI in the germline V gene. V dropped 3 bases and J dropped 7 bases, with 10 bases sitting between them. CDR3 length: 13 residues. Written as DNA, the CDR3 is TGTGCCAGCTCACCTCAGGGTCGTAACACCATATATTTT. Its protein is CASSPQGRNTIYF.

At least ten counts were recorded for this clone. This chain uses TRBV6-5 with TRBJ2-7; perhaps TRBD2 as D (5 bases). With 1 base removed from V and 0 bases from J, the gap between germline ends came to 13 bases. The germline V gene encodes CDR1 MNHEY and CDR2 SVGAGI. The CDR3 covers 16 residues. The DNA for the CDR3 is TGTGCCAGCAGTTACTTCCCGGGGTCTAGCTCCTACGAGCAGTACTTC. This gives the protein CASSYFPGSSSYEQYF.

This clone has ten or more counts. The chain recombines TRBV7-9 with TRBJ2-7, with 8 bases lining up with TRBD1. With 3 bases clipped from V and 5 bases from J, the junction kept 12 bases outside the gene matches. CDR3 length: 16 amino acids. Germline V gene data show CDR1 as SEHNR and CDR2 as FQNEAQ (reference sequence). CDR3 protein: CASSLGIGTGLHEQYF. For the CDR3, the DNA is TGTGCCAGCAGCTTGGGCATCGGGACAGGTCTCCACGAGCAGTACTTC.

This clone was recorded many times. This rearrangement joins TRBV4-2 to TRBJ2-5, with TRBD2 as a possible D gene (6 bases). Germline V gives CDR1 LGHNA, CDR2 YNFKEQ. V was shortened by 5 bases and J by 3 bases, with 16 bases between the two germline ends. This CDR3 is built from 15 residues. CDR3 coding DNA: TGTGCCAGCAGCTCTTGGGGACTGCTTGAAGAGACCCAGTACTTC. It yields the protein CASSSWGLLEETQYF.

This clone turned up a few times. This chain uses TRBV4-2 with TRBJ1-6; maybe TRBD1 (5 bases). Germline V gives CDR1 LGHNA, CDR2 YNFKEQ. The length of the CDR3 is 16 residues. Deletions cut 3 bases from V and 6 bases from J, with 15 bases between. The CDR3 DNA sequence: TGTGCCAGCAGCCAGGCTTCCAGGGTGGTTAATTCACCCCTCCACTTT. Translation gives CASSQASRVVNSPLHF.

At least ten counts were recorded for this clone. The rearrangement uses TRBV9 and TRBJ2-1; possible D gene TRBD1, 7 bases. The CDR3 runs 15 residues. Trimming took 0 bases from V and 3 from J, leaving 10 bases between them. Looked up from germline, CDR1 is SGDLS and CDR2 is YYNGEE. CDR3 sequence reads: CASSVGQGGYNEQFF. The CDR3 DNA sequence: TGTGCCAGCAGCGTAGGACAGGGAGGCTACAATGAGCAGTTCTTC. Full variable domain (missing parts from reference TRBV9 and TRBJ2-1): DSGVTQTPKHLITATGQRVTLRCSPRSGDLSVYWYQQSLDQGLQFLIQYYNGEERAKGNILERFSAQQFPDLHSELNLSSLELGDSALYFCASSVGQGGYNEQFFGPGTRLTVL.

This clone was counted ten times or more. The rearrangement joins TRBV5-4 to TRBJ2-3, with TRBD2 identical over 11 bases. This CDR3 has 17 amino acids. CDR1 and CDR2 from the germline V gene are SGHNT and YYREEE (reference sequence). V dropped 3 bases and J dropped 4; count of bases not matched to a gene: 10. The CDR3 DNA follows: TGTGCCAGCAGCTCCCCACTAGCGGGGGACCCGGCAGATACGCAGTATTTT. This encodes CASSSPLAGDPADTQYF.

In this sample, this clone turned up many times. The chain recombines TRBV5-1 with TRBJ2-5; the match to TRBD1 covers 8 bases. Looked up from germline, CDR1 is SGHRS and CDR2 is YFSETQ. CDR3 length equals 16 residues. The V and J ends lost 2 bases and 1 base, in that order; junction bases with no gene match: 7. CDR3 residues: CASSFFGQGSQETQYF. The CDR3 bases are TGCGCCAGCAGCTTTTTTGGACAGGGATCCCAAGAGACCCAGTACTTC.

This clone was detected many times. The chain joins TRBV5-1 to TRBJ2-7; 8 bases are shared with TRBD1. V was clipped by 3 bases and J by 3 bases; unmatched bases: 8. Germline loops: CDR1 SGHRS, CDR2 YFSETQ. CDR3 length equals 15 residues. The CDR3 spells CASSSPGTGDYEQYF. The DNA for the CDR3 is TGCGCCAGCAGCTCCCCCGGGACAGGAGACTACGAGCAGTACTTC.

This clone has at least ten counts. Here the CDR3 reads CASSSGGISEKLFF. CDR3 bases: TGTGCCAGCTCATCAGGGGGGATCAGTGAAAAACTGTTTTTT. The chain couples TRBV18 to TRBJ1-4, with TRBD1 identical over 7 bases. The CDR3 is 14 amino acids. J lost 7 bases, V lost 5 bases, and 7 bases had no gene match. Germline V CDR1 and CDR2: KGHSH, LQKENI.

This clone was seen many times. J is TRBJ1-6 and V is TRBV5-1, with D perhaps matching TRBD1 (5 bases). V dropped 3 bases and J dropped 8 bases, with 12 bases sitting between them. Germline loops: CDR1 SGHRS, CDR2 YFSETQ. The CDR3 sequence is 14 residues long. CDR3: CASSSWGSDSPLHF. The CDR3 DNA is TGCGCCAGCAGCTCCTGGGGCTCGGATTCACCCCTCCACTTT.

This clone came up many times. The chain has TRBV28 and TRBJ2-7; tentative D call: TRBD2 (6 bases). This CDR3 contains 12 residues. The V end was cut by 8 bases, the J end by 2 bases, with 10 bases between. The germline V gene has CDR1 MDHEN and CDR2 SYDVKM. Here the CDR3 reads CASCSGTYEQYF. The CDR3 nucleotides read TGTGCCAGCTGTAGCGGAACCTACGAGCAGTACTTC. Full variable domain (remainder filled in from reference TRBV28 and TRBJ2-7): DVKVTQSSRYLVKRTGEKVFLECVQDMDHENMFWYRQDPGLGLRLIYFSYDVKMKEKGDIPEGYSVSREKKERFSLILESASTNQTSMYLCASCSGTYEQYFGPGTRLTVT.

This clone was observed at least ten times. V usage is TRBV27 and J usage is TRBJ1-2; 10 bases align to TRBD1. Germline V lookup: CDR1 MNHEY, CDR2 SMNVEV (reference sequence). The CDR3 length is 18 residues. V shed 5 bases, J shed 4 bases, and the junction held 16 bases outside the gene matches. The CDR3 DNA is TGTGCCAGCAGTCCAAATTGGGACAGGGGCCGGGTCGGCTATGGCTACACCTTC. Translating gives CASSPNWDRGRVGYGYTF.

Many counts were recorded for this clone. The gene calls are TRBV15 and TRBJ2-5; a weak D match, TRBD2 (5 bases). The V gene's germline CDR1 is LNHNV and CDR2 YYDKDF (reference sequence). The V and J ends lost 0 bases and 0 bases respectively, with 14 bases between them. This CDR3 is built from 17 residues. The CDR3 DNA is TGTGCCACCAGCAGAGAGCTAGCAATGTGGGACCAAGAGACCCAGTACTTC. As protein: CATSRELAMWDQETQYF.

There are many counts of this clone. CDR3: CASSLAGRGDETQYF. The CDR3 DNA follows: TGCGCCAGCAGCTTGGCAGGAAGGGGTGATGAGACCCAGTACTTC. The chain couples TRBV5-1 to TRBJ2-5; the D gene is possibly TRBD1 (5 bases). Looked up from germline, CDR1 is SGHRS and CDR2 is YFSETQ. The CDR3 has 15 amino acids. The V gene lost 0 bases and the J gene lost 5 bases, with 14 bases spanning the gap.

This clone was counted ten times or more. This chain's CDR3 is CASSQGRQYNQPQHF. The CDR3 region has the DNA TGCGCCAGCAGCCAAGGGAGACAGTACAATCAGCCCCAGCATTTT. The chain has TRBV4-1 and TRBJ1-5; a weak D match, TRBD1 (5 bases). The CDR3 has 15 residues. Per the germline V gene, CDR1 is MGHRA and CDR2 is YSYEKL. The ends were cut back, 1 base at V and 3 bases at J, with 10 bases in the middle.

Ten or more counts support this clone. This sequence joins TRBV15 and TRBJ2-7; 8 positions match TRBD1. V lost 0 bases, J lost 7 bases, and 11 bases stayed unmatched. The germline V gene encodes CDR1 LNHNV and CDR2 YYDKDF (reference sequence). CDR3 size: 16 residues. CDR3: CATSRDKTGAGREQYF. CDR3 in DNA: TGTGCCACCAGCAGAGATAAGACAGGGGCGGGGCGAGAGCAGTACTTC.

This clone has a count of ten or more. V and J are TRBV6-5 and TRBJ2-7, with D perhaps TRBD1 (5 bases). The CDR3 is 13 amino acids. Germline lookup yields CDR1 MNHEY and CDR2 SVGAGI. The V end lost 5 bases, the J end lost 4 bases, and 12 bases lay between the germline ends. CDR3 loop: CASSPQGLYEQYF. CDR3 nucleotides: TGTGCCAGCAGTCCCCAGGGTTTGTACGAGCAGTACTTC.

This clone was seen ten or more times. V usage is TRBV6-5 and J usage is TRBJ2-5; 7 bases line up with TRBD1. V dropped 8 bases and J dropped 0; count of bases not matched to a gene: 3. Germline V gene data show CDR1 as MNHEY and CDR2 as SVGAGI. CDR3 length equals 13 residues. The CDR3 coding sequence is TGTGCCAGCGAGACAGGGAACCAAGAGACCCAGTACTTC. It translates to CASETGNQETQYF.

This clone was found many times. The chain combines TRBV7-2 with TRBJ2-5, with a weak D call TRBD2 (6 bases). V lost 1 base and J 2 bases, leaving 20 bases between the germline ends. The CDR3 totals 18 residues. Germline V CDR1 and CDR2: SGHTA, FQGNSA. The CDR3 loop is CASSLGWGGGRSQETQYF. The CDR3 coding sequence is TGTGCCAGCAGCTTAGGGTGGGGTGGGGGGAGGTCGCAAGAGACCCAGTACTTC.

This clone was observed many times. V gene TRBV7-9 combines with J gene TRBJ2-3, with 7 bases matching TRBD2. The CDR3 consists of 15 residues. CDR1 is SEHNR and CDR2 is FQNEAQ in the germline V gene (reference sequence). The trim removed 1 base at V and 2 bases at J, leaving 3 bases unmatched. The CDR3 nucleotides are TGTGCCAGCAGCTTAGAAGCGGGGTACACAGATACGCAGTATTTT. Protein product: CASSLEAGYTDTQYF.

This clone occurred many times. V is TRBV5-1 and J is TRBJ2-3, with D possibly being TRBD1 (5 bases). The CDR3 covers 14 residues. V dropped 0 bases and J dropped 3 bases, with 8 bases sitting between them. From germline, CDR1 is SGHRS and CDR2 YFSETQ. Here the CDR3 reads CASSLEGFTDTQYF. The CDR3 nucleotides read TGCGCCAGCAGCTTGGAGGGGTTTACAGATACGCAGTATTTT.